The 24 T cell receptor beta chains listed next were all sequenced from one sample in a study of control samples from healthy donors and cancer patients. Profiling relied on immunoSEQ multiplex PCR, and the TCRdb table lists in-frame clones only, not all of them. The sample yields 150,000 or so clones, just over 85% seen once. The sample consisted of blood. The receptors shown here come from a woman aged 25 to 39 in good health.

This CDR3 is CASSQGPRGPIPYEQYF. CDR3 nucleotide sequence: TGCGCCAGCAGCCAAGGTCCTAGGGGCCCTATTCCCTACGAGCAGTACTTC. The chain links TRBV4-1 to TRBJ2-7; a possible D gene is TRBD1 (5 bases). Germline V lookup: CDR1 MGHRA, CDR2 YSYEKL. The CDR3 covers 17 residues. V was clipped by 1 base and J by 2 bases, with 18 bases between them.

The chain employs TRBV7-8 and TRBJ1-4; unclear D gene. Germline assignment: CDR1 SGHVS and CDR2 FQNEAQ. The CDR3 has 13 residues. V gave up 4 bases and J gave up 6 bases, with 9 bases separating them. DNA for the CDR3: TGTGCCAGCAGCTCGCTACCCTATGAAAAACTGTTTTTT. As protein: CASSSLPYEKLFF.

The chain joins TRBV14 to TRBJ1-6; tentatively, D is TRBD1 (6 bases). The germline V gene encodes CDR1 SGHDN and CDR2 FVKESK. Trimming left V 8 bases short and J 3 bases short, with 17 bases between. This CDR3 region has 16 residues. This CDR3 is CASSKAGANYNSPLHF. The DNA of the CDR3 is TGTGCCAGCTCTAAGGCGGGGGCTAACTATAATTCACCCCTCCACTTT.

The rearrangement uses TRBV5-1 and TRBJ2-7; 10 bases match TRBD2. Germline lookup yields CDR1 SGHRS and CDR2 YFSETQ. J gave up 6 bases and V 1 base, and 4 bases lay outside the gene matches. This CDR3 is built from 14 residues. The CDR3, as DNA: TGCGCCAGCAGCTTGTCTAGCGGGAGTGCCGAGCAGTACTTC. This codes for CASSLSSGSAEQYF.

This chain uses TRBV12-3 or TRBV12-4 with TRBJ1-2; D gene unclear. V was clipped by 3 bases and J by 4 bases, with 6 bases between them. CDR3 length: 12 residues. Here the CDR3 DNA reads TGTGCCAGCAGTTTGGCAGGCTATGGCTACACCTTC. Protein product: CASSLAGYGYTF.

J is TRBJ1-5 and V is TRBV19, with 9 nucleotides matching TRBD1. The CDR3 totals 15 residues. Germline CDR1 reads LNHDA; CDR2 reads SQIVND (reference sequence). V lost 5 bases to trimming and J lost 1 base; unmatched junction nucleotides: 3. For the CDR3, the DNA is TGTGCCAGTAGTGCGGGACAGGGCAGCAATCAGCCCCAGCATTTT. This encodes CASSAGQGSNQPQHF.

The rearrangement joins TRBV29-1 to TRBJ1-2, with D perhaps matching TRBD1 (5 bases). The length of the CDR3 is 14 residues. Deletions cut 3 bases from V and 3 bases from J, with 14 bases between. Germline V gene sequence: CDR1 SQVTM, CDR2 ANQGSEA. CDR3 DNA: TGCAGCGTTGATGGACAAGAGAGAGACTATGGCTACACCTTC. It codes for CSVDGQERDYGYTF. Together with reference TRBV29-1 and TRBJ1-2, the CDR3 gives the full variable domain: SAVISQKPSRDICQRGTSLTIQCQVDSQVTMMFWYRQQPGQSLTLIATANQGSEATYESGFVIDKFPISRPNLTFSTLTVSNMSPEDSSIYLCSVDGQERDYGYTFGSGTRLTVV.

This CDR3 is CASSGERGREQYF. The DNA for the CDR3 is TGTGCCAGCAGTGGGGAACGGGGGCGCGAGCAGTACTTC. The rearrangement joins TRBV2 to TRBJ2-7; D may be TRBD1 or TRBD2 (6 bases each). In germline, CDR1 is SNHLY, CDR2 FYNNEI. The CDR3 is 13 residues long. Trimming pared 4 bases from V and 6 bases from J, leaving 13 bases between.

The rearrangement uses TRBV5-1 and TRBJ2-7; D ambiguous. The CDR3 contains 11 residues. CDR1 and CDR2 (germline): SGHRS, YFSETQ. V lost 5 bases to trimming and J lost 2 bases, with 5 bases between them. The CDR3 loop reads CASRDPYEQYV. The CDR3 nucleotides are TGCGCCAGCAGGGATCCCTACGAGCAGTACGTC.

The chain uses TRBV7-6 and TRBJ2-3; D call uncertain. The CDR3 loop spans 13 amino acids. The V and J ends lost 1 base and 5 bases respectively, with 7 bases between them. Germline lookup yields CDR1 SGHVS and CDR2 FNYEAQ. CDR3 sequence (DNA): TGTGCCAGCAGCTTAGTCTCGGGAGATACGCAGTATTTT. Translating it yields CASSLVSGDTQYF.

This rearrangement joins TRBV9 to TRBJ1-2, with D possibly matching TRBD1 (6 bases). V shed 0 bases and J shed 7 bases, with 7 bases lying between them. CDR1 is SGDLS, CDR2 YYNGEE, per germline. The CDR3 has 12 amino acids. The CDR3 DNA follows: TGTGCCAGCAGCGTAGGGACAGTTGGCTACACCTTC. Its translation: CASSVGTVGYTF. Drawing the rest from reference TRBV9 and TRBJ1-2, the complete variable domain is DSGVTQTPKHLITATGQRVTLRCSPRSGDLSVYWYQQSLDQGLQFLIQYYNGEERAKGNILERFSAQQFPDLHSELNLSSLELGDSALYFCASSVGTVGYTFGSGTRLTVV.

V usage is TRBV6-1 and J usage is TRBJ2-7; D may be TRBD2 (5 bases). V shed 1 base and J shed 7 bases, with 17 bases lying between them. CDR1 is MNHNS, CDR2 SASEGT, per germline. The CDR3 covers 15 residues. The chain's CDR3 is CASSEEVAGGNEQYF. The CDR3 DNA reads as TGTGCCAGCAGTGAAGAGGTAGCCGGAGGTAATGAGCAGTACTTC.

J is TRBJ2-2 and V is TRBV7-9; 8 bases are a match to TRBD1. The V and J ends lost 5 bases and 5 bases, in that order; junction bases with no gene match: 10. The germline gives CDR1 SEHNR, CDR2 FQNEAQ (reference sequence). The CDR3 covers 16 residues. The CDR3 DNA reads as TGTGCCAGCAGCCCCCCGACAGGGGTTGGGACCGGGGAGCTGTTTTTT. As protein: CASSPPTGVGTGELFF.

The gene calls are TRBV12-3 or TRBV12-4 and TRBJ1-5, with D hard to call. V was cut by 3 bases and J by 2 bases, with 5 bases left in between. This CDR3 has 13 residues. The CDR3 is CASSFIGNQPQHF. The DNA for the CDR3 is TGTGCCAGCAGTTTCATAGGCAATCAGCCCCAGCATTTT.

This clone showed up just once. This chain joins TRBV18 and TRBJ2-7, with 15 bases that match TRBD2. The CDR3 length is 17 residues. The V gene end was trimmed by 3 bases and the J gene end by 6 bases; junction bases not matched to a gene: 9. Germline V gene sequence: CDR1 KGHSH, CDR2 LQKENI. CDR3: CASSPGTSGGRLAEQYV. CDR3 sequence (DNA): TGTGCCAGCTCACCCGGGACTAGCGGGGGGCGGTTGGCCGAGCAGTACGTC.

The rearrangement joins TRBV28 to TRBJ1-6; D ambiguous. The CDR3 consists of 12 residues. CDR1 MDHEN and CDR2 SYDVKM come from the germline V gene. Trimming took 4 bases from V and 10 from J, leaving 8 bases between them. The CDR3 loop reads CASSSVVSPLHF. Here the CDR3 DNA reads TGTGCCAGCAGTTCGGTCGTATCACCCCTCCACTTT.

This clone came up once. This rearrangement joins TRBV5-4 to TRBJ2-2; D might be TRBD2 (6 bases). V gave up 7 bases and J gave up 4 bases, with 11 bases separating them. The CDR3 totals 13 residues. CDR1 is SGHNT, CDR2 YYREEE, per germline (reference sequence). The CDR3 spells CASGTGLTGELFF. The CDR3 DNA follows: TGTGCCAGCGGCACGGGACTCACCGGGGAGCTGTTTTTT. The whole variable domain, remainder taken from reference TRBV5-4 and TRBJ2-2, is ETGVTQSPTHLIKTRGQQVTLRCSSQSGHNTVSWYQQALGQGPQFIFQYYREEENGRGNFPPRFSGLQFPNYSSELNVNALELDDSALYLCASGTGLTGELFFGEGSRLTVL.

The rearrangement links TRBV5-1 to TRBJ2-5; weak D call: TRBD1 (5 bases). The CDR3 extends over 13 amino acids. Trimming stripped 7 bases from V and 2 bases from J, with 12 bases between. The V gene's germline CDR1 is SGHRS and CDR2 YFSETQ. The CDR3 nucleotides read TGCGCCAGCCTTTTGGGGCTACAAGAGACCCAGTACTTC. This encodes CASLLGLQETQYF.

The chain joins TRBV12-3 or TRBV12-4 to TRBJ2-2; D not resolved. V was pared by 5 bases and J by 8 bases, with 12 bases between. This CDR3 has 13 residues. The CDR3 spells CASSGDLGGELFF. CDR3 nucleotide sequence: TGTGCCAGCAGTGGGGATCTAGGGGGGGAGCTGTTTTTT.

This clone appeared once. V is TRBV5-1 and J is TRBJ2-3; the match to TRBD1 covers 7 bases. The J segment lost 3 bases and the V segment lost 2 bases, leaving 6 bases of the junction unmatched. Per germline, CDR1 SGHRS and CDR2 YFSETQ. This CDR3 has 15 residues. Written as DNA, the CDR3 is TGCGCCAGCAGCTTACAGGGGCCCCTAACAGATACGCAGTATTTT. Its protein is CASSLQGPLTDTQYF.

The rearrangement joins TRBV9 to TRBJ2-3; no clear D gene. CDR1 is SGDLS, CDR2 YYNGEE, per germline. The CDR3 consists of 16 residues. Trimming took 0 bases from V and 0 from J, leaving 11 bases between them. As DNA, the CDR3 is TGTGCCAGCAGCGTAGGAAGCTCCCTTAGCACAGATACGCAGTATTTT. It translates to CASSVGSSLSTDTQYF.

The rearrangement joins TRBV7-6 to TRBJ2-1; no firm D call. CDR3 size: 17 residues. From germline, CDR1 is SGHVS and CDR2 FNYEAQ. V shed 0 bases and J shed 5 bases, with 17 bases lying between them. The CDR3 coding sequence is TGTGCCAGCAGCTTAGCTCCAGTGTCGGTCGGAGACAATGAGCAGTTCTTC. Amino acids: CASSLAPVSVGDNEQFF.

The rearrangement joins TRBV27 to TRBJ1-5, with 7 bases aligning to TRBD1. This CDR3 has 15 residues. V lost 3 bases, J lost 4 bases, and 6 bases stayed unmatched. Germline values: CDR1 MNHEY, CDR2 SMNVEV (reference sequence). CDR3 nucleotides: TGTGCCAGCAGTTTGATAGGGGGCTTTAATCAGCCCCAGCATTTT. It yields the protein CASSLIGGFNQPQHF.

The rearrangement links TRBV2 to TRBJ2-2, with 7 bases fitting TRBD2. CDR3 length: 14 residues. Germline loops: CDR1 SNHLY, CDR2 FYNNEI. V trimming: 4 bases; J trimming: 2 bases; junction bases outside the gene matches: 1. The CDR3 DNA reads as TGTGCCAGCAGTGCGGGACTAAACACCGGGGAGCTGTTTTTT. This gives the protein CASSAGLNTGELFF.